This T cell receptor delta chain originates from a study of γδ T cells in repeated Plasmodium falciparum infection. The wider study: Four controlled malaria infections with P. falciparum NF54 spanned less than 800 days. Whole-study results and caveats: Vgamma9/Vdelta2+ repertoires stayed stably polyclonal over time and infection.

There are 22 residues in the CDR3. The V gene end was trimmed by 4 bases and the J gene end by 0 bases; junction bases not matched to a gene: 21. Germline assignment: CDR1 TSWWSYY and CDR2 QGS. This clone was counted only a few times. Antigen unknown. Given a far larger clone just one base away, this is likely a sequencing read error. The same CDR3 also results from other DNA sequences found in this sample. TCRdb ran CATT on the multiplex PCR reads. The sample lists some 100,000 delta-chain clones; approximately 1.4% were seen once. Vgamma9/Vdelta2+ and Vdelta2-negative gammadelta T cells were flow-sorted from PBMC for bulk sequencing.

This chain uses TRDV1 with TRDJ1, with 12 bases fitting TRDD3. The J gene comes from matching the DNA to germline here; TCRdb lacks it. The sample was gamma-delta T cells from blood. The sequence was obtained from a pool of human donors (malaria-infected and uninfected, not separated). CDR3 sequence reads: CALGVSYILVLGDTMYTDKLIF. In DNA, the CDR3 is TGTGCTCTTGGGGTTTCCTACATTCTCGTACTGGGGGATACTATGTACACCGATAAACTCATCTTT.